The 31 T cell receptor beta chains below were found in one sample sequenced in a study of technical replicates of blood from a few donors. Clones were sequenced by immunoSEQ multiplex PCR, and TCRdb holds only the in-frame ones, with some missing. The table records tens of thousands of clones, nearly 96% of them present only once. Sequenced material: T cells isolated from PBMCs. Receptor source: a human donor in good health.

The chain employs TRBV18 and TRBJ2-7; 14 positions match TRBD2. V shed 0 bases and J 6 bases; nucleotides not matched to a gene: 1. CDR1 and CDR2 from the germline V gene are KGHSH and LQKENI. There are 15 residues in the CDR3. CDR3 sequence: CASSPPGLAGVEQYF. CDR3 DNA sequence: TGTGCCAGCTCACCACCGGGACTAGCGGGAGTCGAGCAGTACTTC.

This clone was found a few times. This chain joins TRBV5-1 and TRBJ1-2, with 9 bases identical to TRBD1. The CDR3 runs to 15 residues. The V and J ends lost 3 bases and 2 bases, in that order; junction bases with no gene match: 5. CDR1 and CDR2 from the germline V gene are SGHRS and YFSETQ. The CDR3 DNA reads TGCGCCAGCAGCTCCACAGGGGGCGCGAACTATGGCTACACCTTC. Protein sequence: CASSSTGGANYGYTF. The full variable domain, with the rest looked up from reference TRBV5-1 and TRBJ1-2, is KAGVTQTPRYLIKTRGQQVTLSCSPISGHRSVSWYQQTPGQGLQFLFEYFSETQRNKGNFPGRFSGRQFSNSRSEMNVSTLELGDSALYLCASSSTGGANYGYTFGSGTRLTVV.

J is TRBJ2-7 and V is TRBV7-9; no clear D gene. Trimming shortened V by 5 bases and J by 2 bases, and 4 bases separated the two germline ends. Per the germline V gene, CDR1 is SEHNR and CDR2 is FQNEAQ (reference sequence). The CDR3 runs 11 residues. In nucleotides, the CDR3 is TGTGCCAGCAGCGAGACCTACGAGCAGTACTTC. Translation gives CASSETYEQYF.

The chain couples TRBV7-6 to TRBJ2-1; possible D gene TRBD2, 6 bases. Germline V gene sequence: CDR1 SGHVS, CDR2 FNYEAQ. V lost 3 bases to trimming and J lost 3 bases, with 9 bases between them. This CDR3 is built from 14 residues. CDR3: CASSLTSVYNEQFF. The CDR3 DNA reads TGTGCCAGCAGCTTGACTAGTGTCTACAATGAGCAGTTCTTC.

The chain links TRBV7-9 to TRBJ2-2, with 8 positions matching TRBD2. The length of the CDR3 is 18 residues. CDR1 is SEHNR and CDR2 is FQNEAQ in the germline V gene (reference sequence). The J segment lost 0 bases and the V segment lost 6 bases, leaving 12 bases of the junction unmatched. CDR3 residues: CASRGGASGLANTGELFF. DNA of the CDR3: TGTGCCAGCAGGGGCGGGGCTAGCGGGCTCGCGAACACCGGGGAGCTGTTTTTT.

The chain links TRBV5-8 to TRBJ2-3; 12 nucleotides line up with TRBD2. Germline CDR1 SGHTS, CDR2 YDEGEE. The CDR3 has 15 amino acids. V shed 3 bases, J shed 2 bases, and the junction held 1 base outside the gene matches. The CDR3, as DNA: TGTGCCAGCAGCTGGACTAGCGGGAACACAGATACGCAGTATTTT. Its translation: CASSWTSGNTDTQYF.

Note on this clone: Other DNA sequences in the same sample also yield this CDR3. V is TRBV9 and J is TRBJ2-5; a possible D gene is TRBD2 (5 bases). Per germline, CDR1 SGDLS and CDR2 YYNGEE. V was pared by 0 bases and J by 2 bases, with 8 bases between. The CDR3 is made up of 14 amino acids. The CDR3 nucleotides read TGTGCCAGCAGCGTAGGAGGGATTCAAGAGACCCAGTACTTC. It specifies CASSVGGIQETQYF.

CDR3 in DNA: TGCGCCAGCAGCTCAGTAGCGCAAAGCACAGATACGCAGTATTTT. Protein: CASSSVAQSTDTQYF. The rearrangement uses TRBV5-1 and TRBJ2-3; D might be TRBD2 (5 bases). The CDR3 runs to 15 residues. Trimming shortened V by 3 bases and J by 0 bases, and 11 bases separated the two germline ends. Germline CDR1 SGHRS, CDR2 YFSETQ.

In this sample, this clone turned up once. The genes are TRBV4-2 and TRBJ2-1; possible D gene TRBD2, 6 bases. V lost 2 bases and J lost 4, with 12 bases in between. The length of the CDR3 is 15 residues. Germline V gene sequence: CDR1 LGHNA, CDR2 YNFKEQ. The chain's CDR3 is CASSQLAGGYNEQFF. The CDR3, as DNA: TGTGCCAGCAGCCAACTAGCCGGGGGTTACAATGAGCAGTTCTTC.

V and J are TRBV18 and TRBJ1-2; 10 nucleotides match TRBD1. Germline values: CDR1 KGHSH, CDR2 LQKENI. This CDR3 comprises 13 residues. J lost 8 bases, V lost 5 bases, and 5 bases had no gene match. CDR3 residues: CASSTGQGKGYTF. The CDR3 nucleotides are TGTGCCAGCTCAACGGGACAGGGGAAGGGCTACACCTTC.

The V gene is TRBV9, the J gene TRBJ2-3, with 10 bases identical to TRBD2. The germline V gene encodes CDR1 SGDLS and CDR2 YYNGEE. The V and J ends lost 8 bases and 1 base, in that order; junction bases with no gene match: 7. The CDR3 spans 15 residues. CDR3 DNA: TGTGCCAGTAACCTAGCGGGAGCCGGCACAGATACGCAGTATTTT. This translates into CASNLAGAGTDTQYF.

The gene calls are TRBV6-5 and TRBJ2-7, with TRBD1 matching 8 bases. With V trimmed by 5 bases and J by 3 bases, 3 bases remained unmatched. Germline V gene data show CDR1 as MNHEY and CDR2 as SVGAGI. The CDR3 is made up of 13 amino acids. As DNA, the CDR3 is TGTGCCAGCAGTCTGGACAGGGACTACGAGCAGTACTTC. Encoded protein: CASSLDRDYEQYF.

J is TRBJ1-2 and V is TRBV7-8; tentatively, D is TRBD1 (6 bases). The CDR3 extends over 15 amino acids. V lost 3 bases and J lost 3, with 14 bases in between. The germline V gene encodes CDR1 SGHVS and CDR2 FQNEAQ. The CDR3 loop is CASSLSQGVHYGYTF. As DNA, the CDR3 is TGTGCCAGCAGCTTGTCACAGGGAGTTCACTATGGCTACACCTTC.

V and J are TRBV30 and TRBJ1-1; 10 nucleotides line up with TRBD1. V was pared by 3 bases and J by 4 bases, with 2 bases of the junction left unmatched. The CDR3 is 13 residues long. Germline V CDR1 and CDR2: GTSNPN, SVGIG (reference sequence). This chain's CDR3 is CAWRDRGTTEAFF. The CDR3, as DNA: TGTGCCTGGAGGGACAGGGGGACCACTGAAGCTTTCTTT.

J is TRBJ2-7 and V is TRBV5-4, with TRBD2 matching 8 bases. Germline assignment: CDR1 SGHNT and CDR2 YYREEE (reference sequence). The CDR3 is 16 residues long. J lost 7 bases, V lost 5 bases, and 17 bases had no gene match. In nucleotides, the CDR3 is TGTGCCAGCAGTTACATTTCCGGGACTAGTCCAGGAGAGCAGTACTTC. Translating gives CASSYISGTSPGEQYF.

The chain couples TRBV28 to TRBJ2-1; unclear D gene. Trimming removed 2 bases at V and 2 bases at J, with 7 bases between. Germline V CDR1 and CDR2: MDHEN, SYDVKM. The CDR3 covers 14 residues. The CDR3 region has the DNA TGTGCCAGCAGTTTAGCGGCCACCTACAATGAGCAGTTCTTC. Its translation: CASSLAATYNEQFF.

The J gene is TRBJ2-2, the V gene TRBV5-4; 8 bases are shared with TRBD1. The length of the CDR3 is 16 residues. The V and J ends lost 7 bases and 5 bases, in that order; junction bases with no gene match: 13. Germline CDR1 reads SGHNT; CDR2 reads YYREEE (reference sequence). The CDR3 loop is CASWNRMQGATGELFF. DNA of the CDR3: TGTGCCAGCTGGAATCGGATGCAGGGGGCAACCGGGGAGCTGTTTTTT.

This clone was detected only once. The chain has TRBV23-1 and TRBJ2-4; D is ambiguous. TRBV23-1 is an ORF, with its function uncertain. V was clipped by 7 bases and J by 0 bases, with 19 bases between them. The CDR3 length is 17 residues. CDR3 sequence: CASNQAWVRVAKNIQYF. The DNA of the CDR3 is TGCGCCAGCAACCAGGCTTGGGTCAGAGTAGCCAAAAACATTCAGTACTTC.

The V gene is TRBV5-4, the J gene TRBJ2-7; 10 nucleotides match TRBD2. Germline V lookup: CDR1 SGHNT, CDR2 YYREEE (reference sequence). V lost 2 bases, J lost 4 bases, and 12 bases stayed unmatched. The CDR3 extends over 17 amino acids. The chain's CDR3 is CASSFEGATSGDYEQYF. For the CDR3, the DNA is TGTGCCAGCAGCTTCGAGGGGGCTACTAGCGGGGATTACGAGCAGTACTTC.

The rearrangement joins TRBV27 to TRBJ2-7; D is undetermined. CDR1 MNHEY and CDR2 SMNVEV come from the germline V gene (reference sequence). This CDR3 contains 17 residues. V was clipped by 3 bases and J by 6 bases, with 24 bases between them. The CDR3 DNA is TGTGCCAGCAGTTTGAGTTCTGCGGAGAGAAGAGTAGGCGAGCAGTACTTC. As protein: CASSLSSAERRVGEQYF.

In this sample, this clone turned up once. The chain combines TRBV2 with TRBJ2-3; 16 bases map to TRBD2. J lost 3 bases, V lost 6 bases, and 12 bases had no gene match. The CDR3 is 19 amino acids. The germline gives CDR1 SNHLY, CDR2 FYNNEI. CDR3 region: CASSGTSGRAGLKTDTQYF. The CDR3 region has the DNA TGTGCCAGCAGCGGGACTAGCGGGAGGGCCGGCCTTAAAACAGATACGCAGTATTTT.

The chain joins TRBV7-2 to TRBJ2-3, with D unclear. Germline CDR1 and CDR2: SGHTA and FQGNSA. Trimming took 5 bases from V and 11 from J, leaving 14 bases between them. The CDR3 covers 12 residues. This chain's CDR3 is CASSPPTRRQYF. The CDR3, as DNA: TGTGCCAGCAGCCCCCCCACCCGGAGGCAGTATTTT.

The chain is built from TRBV5-1 and TRBJ2-2; D not resolved. V lost 2 bases, J lost 1 base, and 6 bases lay in between. Germline values: CDR1 SGHRS, CDR2 YFSETQ. This CDR3 is built from 14 residues. Here the CDR3 DNA reads TGCGCCAGCAGCTTCGTAATGAACACCGGGGAGCTGTTTTTT. Protein sequence: CASSFVMNTGELFF.

This clone has only one observation. The V and J genes are TRBV9 and TRBJ1-4; TRBD1 agrees at 11 bases. Germline CDR1 reads SGDLS; CDR2 reads YYNGEE. The CDR3 loop spans 16 amino acids. The V and J ends lost 3 bases and 5 bases, in that order; junction bases with no gene match: 6. In DNA, the CDR3 is TGTGCCAGCAGCGCCGGGACAGGGGGAATCAATGAAAAACTGTTTTTT. It encodes CASSAGTGGINEKLFF. Supplemented by reference TRBV9 and TRBJ1-4, the full variable domain reads DSGVTQTPKHLITATGQRVTLRCSPRSGDLSVYWYQQSLDQGLQFLIQYYNGEERAKGNILERFSAQQFPDLHSELNLSSLELGDSALYFCASSAGTGGINEKLFFGSGTQLSVL.

The chain is built from TRBV6-1 and TRBJ1-1; 8 nucleotides agree with TRBD1. This CDR3 spans 16 amino acids. V lost 1 base and J lost 0; bases outside the gene matches: 4. In germline, CDR1 is MNHNS, CDR2 SASEGT. Written as DNA, the CDR3 is TGTGCCAGCAGTGAAGATGGACAGGGATTGAACACTGAAGCTTTCTTT. It specifies CASSEDGQGLNTEAFF.

The CDR3 DNA reads as TGTGCCAGCAGCTTAGCCGAAACAACCTACGAGCAGTACTTC. It yields the protein CASSLAETTYEQYF. The chain recombines TRBV11-2 with TRBJ2-7; no firm D call. CDR1 SGHAT and CDR2 FQNNGV come from the germline V gene. The CDR3 has 14 amino acids. V lost 1 base and J lost 2, with 9 bases in between.

This chain joins TRBV7-2 and TRBJ1-1, with D possibly being TRBD1 (5 bases). Trimming removed 7 bases at V and 1 base at J, with 16 bases between. The CDR3 totals 15 residues. CDR1 and CDR2 from the germline V gene are SGHTA and FQGNSA. CDR3 in DNA: TGTGCCAGCATCCAGGGTTTGGCCAAGAACACTGAAGCTTTCTTT. It encodes CASIQGLAKNTEAFF.

This chain links TRBV4-1 with TRBJ1-1; 9 nucleotides line up with TRBD1. V trimming: 0 bases; J trimming: 8 bases; junction bases outside the gene matches: 10. CDR1 is MGHRA and CDR2 is YSYEKL in the germline V gene. The CDR3 covers 16 residues. In nucleotides, the CDR3 is TGCGCCAGCAGCCAAGATTCCACAGGGGGCAGACGAGAAGCTTTCTTT. Protein product: CASSQDSTGGRREAFF.

V usage is TRBV27 and J usage is TRBJ1-2; 7 bases align to TRBD1. The CDR3 runs 14 residues. V was pared by 5 bases and J by 5 bases, with 8 bases of the junction left unmatched. Germline V lookup: CDR1 MNHEY, CDR2 SMNVEV (reference sequence). Written as DNA, the CDR3 is TGTGCCAGCAGTCCGGACAGGTTGGGGTATGGCTACACCTTC. Translating it yields CASSPDRLGYGYTF.

This clone was seen a handful of times. DNA for the CDR3: TGTGCCTGGAGTGTACTTCCGACTCCGAACACTGAAGCTTTCTTT. It yields the protein CAWSVLPTPNTEAFF. This chain uses TRBV30 with TRBJ1-1; D uncertain. V was cut by 0 bases and J by 1 base, with 12 bases left in between. CDR3 length equals 15 residues. Germline values: CDR1 GTSNPN, CDR2 SVGIG (reference sequence).

The CDR3 reads CASSLPSGSRGEQFF. Here the CDR3 DNA reads TGTGCCAGCAGCTTACCTAGCGGGAGCCGTGGTGAGCAGTTCTTC. The chain employs TRBV11-2 and TRBJ2-1; 10 bases fit TRBD2. Trimming at V came to 2 bases and at J to 9 bases, leaving 7 bases not matched to a gene. Germline V CDR1 and CDR2: SGHAT, FQNNGV. The CDR3 consists of 15 residues. Together with reference TRBV11-2 and TRBJ2-1, the CDR3 gives the full variable domain: EAGVAQSPRYKIIEKRQSVAFWCNPISGHATLYWYQQILGQGPKLLIQFQNNGVVDDSQLPKDRFSAERLKGVDSTLKIQPAKLEDSAVYLCASSLPSGSRGEQFFGPGTRLTVL.